Listed below are T cell receptor beta chains from one sample, sequenced in a study of CD8 T cells in ankylosing spondylitis. MiXCR, run by TCRdb on the 5' RACE reads, gives a single entry per CDR3 protein. The table lists about 150,000 distinct CDR3 sequences, around 7.9% of them singletons. The sequenced sample consisted of blood, either unsorted or a sorted T cell fraction (not recorded which). Every receptor here comes from a female donor with ankylosing spondylitis or in good health (not recorded which). Each CDR3 is given with its conserved first and last residue. Each record gives: D gene, J gene, V gene, clone size, CDR3 DNA, CDR3 protein. D genes are given only for firm matches. Expanded clones are given a class, and other clones once, few, many or no size at all.

D gene: NA; J gene: TRBJ2-1; V gene: TRBV20-1; clone size: many; CDR3 DNA: TGCAGTGCTAGAGTCGAGCGGTTTAATGAGCAGTTCTTC; CDR3 protein: CSARVERFNEQFF
D gene: NA; J gene: TRBJ1-2; V gene: TRBV4-3; clone size: few; CDR3 DNA: TGCGCCAGCAGCCAAGTCATCAACTATGGCTACACCTTC; CDR3 protein: CASSQVINYGYTF
D gene: TRBD2; J gene: TRBJ2-7; V gene: TRBV4-2; clone size: few; CDR3 DNA: TGTGCCAGCAGCCAAGATTTGGCGGGGGGGTTGGACGAGCAGTACTTC; CDR3 protein: CASSQDLAGGLDEQYF
D gene: NA; J gene: TRBJ2-5; V gene: TRBV5-4; clone size: NA; CDR3 DNA: TGTGCCAGCAGCTTGGATTGGAACTCCCTGGGGGAGACCCAGTACTTC; CDR3 protein: CASSLDWNSLGETQYF
D gene: NA; J gene: TRBJ1-1; V gene: TRBV20-1; clone size: many; CDR3 DNA: TGCAGTGCTAGAGAGACGGGGGGCCCTGAAGCTTTCTTT; CDR3 protein: CSARETGGPEAFF
D gene: NA; J gene: TRBJ1-1; V gene: TRBV4-3; clone size: many; CDR3 DNA: TGCGCCAGCAGCCAAGTTTTCCGATCCGGGGTGAACACTGAAGCTTTCTTT; CDR3 protein: CASSQVFRSGVNTEAFF
D gene: NA; J gene: TRBJ1-5; V gene: TRBV28; clone size: NA; CDR3 DNA: TGTGCCAGCAGTTTCGGAGGACAAGTTAATCAGCCCCAGCATTTT; CDR3 protein: CASSFGGQVNQPQHF
D gene: TRBD1; J gene: TRBJ2-1; V gene: TRBV11-2; clone size: many; CDR3 DNA: TGTGCCAGCAGCCCAATCCGGGACAGGGGCGATTTTCAGTTCTTC; CDR3 protein: CASSPIRDRGDFQFF
D gene: TRBD1; J gene: TRBJ1-2; V gene: TRBV28; clone size: NA; CDR3 DNA: TGTGCCAGCAGAGTGGACAGGGGGAATGGCTACACCTTC; CDR3 protein: CASRVDRGNGYTF
D gene: NA; J gene: TRBJ1-2; V gene: TRBV4-1; clone size: many; CDR3 DNA: TGCGCCAGCAGCCAAGCGGGATACGGCTACACCTTC; CDR3 protein: CASSQAGYGYTF
D gene: NA; J gene: TRBJ2-2; V gene: TRBV7-2; clone size: many; CDR3 DNA: TGTGCCAGCAGCTTAAGACCAAGGACCGGGGAGCTGTTTTTT; CDR3 protein: CASSLRPRTGELFF
D gene: NA; J gene: TRBJ1-6; V gene: TRBV5-1; clone size: many; CDR3 DNA: TGCGCCAGCAGCTTGGAGGGGGATTCACCCCTCCACTTT; CDR3 protein: CASSLEGDSPLHF
D gene: TRBD1; J gene: TRBJ1-3; V gene: TRBV3-1; clone size: many; CDR3 DNA: TGTGCCAGCAGCCCGGACAGGGGTGGAAACACCATATATTTT; CDR3 protein: CASSPDRGGNTIYF
D gene: NA; J gene: TRBJ2-1; V gene: TRBV7-8; clone size: many; CDR3 DNA: TGTGCCAGCAGCTTATCGACCGTCAATGAGCAGTTCTTC; CDR3 protein: CASSLSTVNEQFF
D gene: NA; J gene: TRBJ2-3; V gene: TRBV6-1; clone size: many; CDR3 DNA: TGTGCCAGCAGTGACACCTGGGGTAGCACAGATACGCAGTATTTT; CDR3 protein: CASSDTWGSTDTQYF
D gene: NA; J gene: TRBJ1-4; V gene: TRBV7-2; clone size: many; CDR3 DNA: TGTGCCAGCAGCCTAAGGGCACCGGGGATAAATGAAAAACTGTTTTTT; CDR3 protein: CASSLRAPGINEKLFF
D gene: NA; J gene: TRBJ1-6; V gene: TRBV7-2; clone size: many; CDR3 DNA: TGTGCCAGCAGCTCCGTAGGGTTCGTCGTCCCCCTCCACTTT; CDR3 protein: CASSSVGFVVPLHF
D gene: TRBD1; J gene: TRBJ1-4; V gene: TRBV6-6; clone size: many; CDR3 DNA: TGTGCCAGCAGGCCGGGACAGGGACCTACCCGTTTC; CDR3 protein: CASRPGQGPTRF
D gene: TRBD1; J gene: TRBJ2-7; V gene: TRBV4-1; clone size: many; CDR3 DNA: TGCGCCAGCAGCCAAACCCGGGGACAGGGTTTCTCCTACGAGCAGTACTTC; CDR3 protein: CASSQTRGQGFSYEQYF
D gene: NA; J gene: TRBJ2-1; V gene: TRBV6-1; clone size: many; CDR3 DNA: TGTGCCAGCAGTCTGGGGGAGCCAGGGATGAATGAGCAGTTCTTC; CDR3 protein: CASSLGEPGMNEQFF
D gene: NA; J gene: TRBJ1-5; V gene: TRBV4-2; clone size: many; CDR3 DNA: TGTGCCAGCAGCCAAGACGGGGAACAAAATCAGCCCCAGCATTTT; CDR3 protein: CASSQDGEQNQPQHF
D gene: NA; J gene: TRBJ1-3; V gene: TRBV29-1; clone size: many; CDR3 DNA: TGCAGCGTCGGCATGAGCTCTGGAAACACCATATATTTT; CDR3 protein: CSVGMSSGNTIYF
D gene: NA; J gene: TRBJ1-4; V gene: TRBV12-3/TRBV12-4; clone size: many; CDR3 DNA: TGTGCCAGCAGTTTCGGAGGAGAAAAACTGTTTTTT; CDR3 protein: CASSFGGEKLFF
D gene: NA; J gene: TRBJ1-4; V gene: TRBV28; clone size: NA; CDR3 DNA: TGTGCCAGCAGTTCACCGGGGAATGAAAAACTGTTTTTT; CDR3 protein: CASSSPGNEKLFF
D gene: NA; J gene: TRBJ2-7; V gene: TRBV5-1; clone size: many; CDR3 DNA: TGCGCCAGCAGCTTGGTCTCCGAGGGGAGAGCCTACGAGCAGTACTTC; CDR3 protein: CASSLVSEGRAYEQYF
D gene: NA; J gene: TRBJ1-1; V gene: TRBV7-8; clone size: many; CDR3 DNA: TGTGCCAGCAGCTTAGCGGCAGGGGAGAACACTGAAGCTTTCTTT; CDR3 protein: CASSLAAGENTEAFF
D gene: NA; J gene: TRBJ1-1; V gene: TRBV5-1; clone size: many; CDR3 DNA: TGCGCCAGCAGGCCCATATGGAGAGCCCCCGTGAACACTGAAGCTTTCTTT; CDR3 protein: CASRPIWRAPVNTEAFF
D gene: NA; J gene: TRBJ1-2; V gene: TRBV7-2; clone size: many; CDR3 DNA: TGTGCCAGCAGCTACAGGGACTATGGCTACACCTTC; CDR3 protein: CASSYRDYGYTF
D gene: NA; J gene: TRBJ1-1; V gene: TRBV5-4; clone size: NA; CDR3 DNA: TGTGTCAGCAGCTTGGAAGGATCAGTGAACACTGAAGCTTTCTTT; CDR3 protein: CVSSLEGSVNTEAFF
D gene: TRBD1; J gene: TRBJ1-6; V gene: TRBV6-5; clone size: few; CDR3 DNA: TGTGCCAGCAGATCCTCCGGGACAGGGGGGGAGCGTTCACCCCTCCACTTT; CDR3 protein: CASRSSGTGGERSPLHF
D gene: NA; J gene: TRBJ1-5; V gene: TRBV28; clone size: NA; CDR3 DNA: TGTGCCAGCAGTCCGGTGAGCAATCAGCCCCAGCATTTT; CDR3 protein: CASSPVSNQPQHF